This T cell receptor beta chain was retrieved from a study of blood T cell repertoires in COVID-19. The data were produced by immunoSEQ multiplex PCR, yet TCRdb's version contains in-frame clones alone and is incomplete. In the table there are 100,000 or so clones, roughly 80% of which are singletons. The CDR3 extends over 14 amino acids. Germline CDR1 and CDR2: MDHEN and SYDVKM. Between the trimmed V and J ends, which lost 7 bases and 0 bases, there was a span of 12 bases. The origin of this receptor is a human donor in a cohort sampled during active COVID-19. What was sequenced was peripheral blood. The V call is TRBV28, the J call TRBJ1-2; D is perhaps TRBD1 (6 bases). The CDR3: CASTLTGSNYGYTF. The CDR3 DNA reads TGTGCCAGCACCCTGACAGGATCTAACTATGGCTACACCTTC.